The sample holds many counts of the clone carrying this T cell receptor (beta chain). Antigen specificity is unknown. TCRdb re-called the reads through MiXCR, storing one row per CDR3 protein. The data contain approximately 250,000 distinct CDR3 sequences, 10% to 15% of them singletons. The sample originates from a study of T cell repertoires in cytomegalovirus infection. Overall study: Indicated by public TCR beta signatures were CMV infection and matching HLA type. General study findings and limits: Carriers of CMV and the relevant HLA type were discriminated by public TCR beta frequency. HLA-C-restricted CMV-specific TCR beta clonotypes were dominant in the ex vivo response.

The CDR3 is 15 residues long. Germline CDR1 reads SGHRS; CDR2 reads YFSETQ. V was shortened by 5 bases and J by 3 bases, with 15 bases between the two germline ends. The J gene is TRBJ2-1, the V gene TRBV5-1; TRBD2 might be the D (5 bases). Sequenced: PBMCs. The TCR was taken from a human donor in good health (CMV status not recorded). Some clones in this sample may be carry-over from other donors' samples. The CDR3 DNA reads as TGCGCCAGCAGTGATACGAGCGGAGGCTACAATGAGCAGTTCTTC. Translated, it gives CASSDTSGGYNEQFF.